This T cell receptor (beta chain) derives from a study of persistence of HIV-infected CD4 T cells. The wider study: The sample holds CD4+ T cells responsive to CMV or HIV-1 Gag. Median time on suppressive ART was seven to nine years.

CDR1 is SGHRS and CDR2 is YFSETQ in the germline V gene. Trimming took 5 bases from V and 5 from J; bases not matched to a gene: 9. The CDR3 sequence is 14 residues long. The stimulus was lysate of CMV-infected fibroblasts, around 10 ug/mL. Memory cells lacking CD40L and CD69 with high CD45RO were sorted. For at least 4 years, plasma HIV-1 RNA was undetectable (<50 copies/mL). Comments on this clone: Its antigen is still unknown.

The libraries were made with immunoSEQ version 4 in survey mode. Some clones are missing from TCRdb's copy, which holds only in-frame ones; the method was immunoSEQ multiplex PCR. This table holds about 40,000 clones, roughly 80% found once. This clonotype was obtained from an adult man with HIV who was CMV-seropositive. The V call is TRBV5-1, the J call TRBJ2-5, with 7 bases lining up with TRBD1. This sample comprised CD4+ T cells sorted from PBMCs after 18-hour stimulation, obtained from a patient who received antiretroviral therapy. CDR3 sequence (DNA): TGCGCCAGCAGTCTACAGGGGAATGGGGAGACCCAGTACTTC. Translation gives CASSLQGNGETQYF.